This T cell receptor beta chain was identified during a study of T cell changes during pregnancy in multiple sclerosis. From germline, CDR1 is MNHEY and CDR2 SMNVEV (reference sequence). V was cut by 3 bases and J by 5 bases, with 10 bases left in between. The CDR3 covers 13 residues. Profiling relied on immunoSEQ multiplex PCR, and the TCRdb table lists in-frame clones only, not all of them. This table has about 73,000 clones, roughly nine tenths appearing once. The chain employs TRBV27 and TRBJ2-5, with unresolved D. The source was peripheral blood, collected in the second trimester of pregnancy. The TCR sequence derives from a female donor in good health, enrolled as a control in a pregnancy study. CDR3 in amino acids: CASSLASEETQYF. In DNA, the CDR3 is TGTGCCAGCAGTTTGGCGTCGGAGGAGACCCAGTACTTC.